The 26 T cell receptor beta chains below were found in one sample sequenced in a study of T cells in Graves' hyperthyroidism and ophthalmopathy (dated 2019 in TCRdb). The library was produced with multiplex PCR. Data came from an Illumina HiSeq 2000. TCR beta CDR3 regions were amplified from RNA transcripts. The first round of RT-PCR for the TCR CDR3 was performed with the HTBI primer set and the Qiagen OneStep RT-PCR kit. TCRdb applied fastp at Q25 and MiXCR to the public reads, then kept only in-frame beta chains. One record per CDR3 amino acid sequence lists the most common genes and DNA. In this sample the table shows a few hundred thousand distinct CDR3 sequences, 15% to 19% of which occur a single time. The ten biggest clones cover 7.3% of the sample. Sequenced: blood. These receptors were obtained from a woman aged 25 to 39 with Graves' hyperthyroidism.

This clonotype was recorded at least ten times. The chain employs TRBV29-1 and TRBJ2-7, with D perhaps matching TRBD2 (7 bases). CDR1 is SQVTM, CDR2 ANQGSEA, per germline. The CDR3 totals 13 residues. With 3 bases removed from V and 6 bases from J, the gap between germline ends came to 15 bases. The CDR3: CSVEDRWGGEQYF. The CDR3 nucleotides are TGCAGCGTTGAGGACAGATGGGGGGGCGAGCAGTACTTC.

This sequence joins TRBV6-5 and TRBJ2-7, with a weak D call TRBD2 (6 bases). The CDR3 totals 14 residues. The V gene lost 2 bases and the J gene lost 5 bases, with 13 bases spanning the gap. CDR1 and CDR2 (germline): MNHEY, SVGAGI. The CDR3 DNA reads TGTGCCAGCAGTTACGGGACTTCAAACCACGAGCAGTACTTC. It is translated as CASSYGTSNHEQYF.

This clonotype was counted at least ten times. The chain employs TRBV7-9 and TRBJ2-7; TRBD2 is a possible D gene (5 bases). The CDR3 extends over 15 amino acids. Trimming left V 5 bases short and J 0 bases short, with 14 bases between. The germline CDR1 and CDR2 sequences are SEHNR and FQNEAQ (reference sequence). This CDR3 is CASSKGLPTSYEQYF. Written as DNA, the CDR3 is TGTGCCAGCAGCAAAGGACTCCCCACCTCCTACGAGCAGTACTTC.

This chain uses TRBV12-3 or TRBV12-4 with TRBJ2-1, with 10 bases matching TRBD1. J lost 8 bases, V lost 6 bases, and 7 bases had no gene match. CDR3 length: 14 amino acids. This CDR3 is CASSPGQGIHEQFF. CDR3 DNA: TGTGCCAGCAGCCCGGGACAGGGGATCCATGAGCAGTTCTTC.

As concerns this clonotype: Just one base apart from a much larger clone, this may be a read error. The rearrangement links TRBV5-1 to TRBJ1-5, with D perhaps TRBD1 (6 bases). This CDR3 has 15 residues. With 1 base removed from V and 5 bases from J, the gap between germline ends came to 13 bases. The germline CDR1 and CDR2 sequences are SGHRS and YFSETQ. The CDR3 protein is CASSLRGGDHQPQHF. The CDR3 DNA sequence: TGCGCCAGCAGCTTGCGAGGGGGTGACCATCAGCCCCAGCATTTT.

This clonotype was observed once. The CDR3 spells CAWSAGVNTEAFF. DNA of the CDR3: TGTGCCTGGAGTGCGGGGGTGAACACTGAAGCTTTCTTT. The genes are TRBV30 and TRBJ1-1, with D possibly TRBD1 on 5 matching bases. The CDR3 covers 13 residues. Trimming removed 1 base at V and 0 bases at J, with 6 bases between. Germline V gene data show CDR1 as GTSNPN and CDR2 as SVGIG (reference sequence).

This clonotype has ten or more counts. This may stem from a read error, because a much larger clone lies one nucleotide away. The rearrangement links TRBV5-1 to TRBJ2-3, with D possibly being TRBD2 (6 bases). The CDR3 covers 13 residues. Germline lookup yields CDR1 SGHRS and CDR2 YFSETQ. Trimming left V 7 bases short and J 4 bases short, with 13 bases between. Here the CDR3 DNA reads TGCGCCAGCTCTAGCGAGAGTGCAGATACGCAGTATTTT. Its translation is CASSSESADTQYF.

This clonotype was found many times. This chain uses TRBV7-3 with TRBJ2-3; TRBD2 is a possible D gene (6 bases). This CDR3 is built from 15 residues. V was shortened by 4 bases and J by 4 bases, with 15 bases between the two germline ends. CDR1 SGHTA and CDR2 FQGTGA come from the germline V gene. The CDR3 here is CASSSGGTSADTQYF. CDR3 nucleotide sequence: TGTGCCAGCAGCTCAGGCGGGACTTCGGCAGATACGCAGTATTTT.

This clonotype was recorded a few times. This chain joins TRBV19 and TRBJ1-1; 8 nucleotides line up with TRBD1. Germline values: CDR1 LNHDA, CDR2 SQIVND (reference sequence). The trim removed 3 bases at V and 4 bases at J, leaving 1 base unmatched. The CDR3 has 13 amino acids. CDR3 sequence reads: CASSIDRGTEAFF. The CDR3 coding sequence is TGTGCCAGTAGTATTGACAGGGGCACTGAAGCTTTCTTT.

This clonotype was recorded many times. This chain connects TRBV3-1 to TRBJ2-6; no clear D gene. This CDR3 region has 16 residues. V lost 2 bases, J lost 2 bases, and 10 bases lay in between. In germline, CDR1 is LGHDT, CDR2 YNNKEL (reference sequence). The CDR3 DNA is TGTGCCAGCAGCCAAAACGGTGGGGCTGGGGCCAACGTCCTGACTTTC. Protein product: CASSQNGGAGANVLTF.

The rearrangement uses TRBV20-1 and TRBJ2-5, with 12 bases aligning to TRBD2. Germline CDR1 DFQATT, CDR2 SNEGSKA (reference sequence). The CDR3 length is 15 residues. V trimming: 6 bases; J trimming: 5 bases; junction bases outside the gene matches: 10. The CDR3 DNA reads as TGCAGTGCGAGGACTAGCGGGACCCCTCGGGAGACCCAGTACTTC. Protein sequence: CSARTSGTPRETQYF.

This chain connects TRBV5-4 to TRBJ2-3; D tentatively fits TRBD1 or TRBD2 (5 bases each). With 0 bases removed from V and 2 bases from J, the gap between germline ends came to 13 bases. Germline V gene sequence: CDR1 SGHNT, CDR2 YYREEE (reference sequence). This CDR3 region has 16 residues. The CDR3 nucleotides read TGTGCCAGCAGCTTGGAGTCAATCGGGACCACAGATACGCAGTATTTT. It encodes CASSLESIGTTDTQYF.

At least ten counts were recorded for this clonotype. J is TRBJ1-1 and V is TRBV29-1; TRBD1 matches at 7 bases. CDR3 length equals 12 residues. Germline trimming cut 7 bases from V and 2 bases from J; bases unmatched to any gene: 4. Germline values: CDR1 SQVTM, CDR2 ANQGSEA. The CDR3 sequence is CSGRQGNTEAFF. In DNA form, the CDR3 reads TGCAGCGGCAGACAGGGTAACACTGAAGCTTTCTTT.

The chain combines TRBV4-2 with TRBJ2-1; D is unresolved. The V end was cut by 4 bases, the J end by 6 bases, with 10 bases between. Germline assignment: CDR1 LGHNA and CDR2 YNFKEQ. This CDR3 region has 13 residues. CDR3 amino acids: CASSRPWANEQFF. The CDR3 bases are TGTGCCAGCAGCCGGCCGTGGGCCAATGAGCAGTTCTTC.

This clonotype was picked up a small number of times. This rearrangement joins TRBV18 to TRBJ2-5; 14 bases agree with TRBD2. The V and J ends lost 3 bases and 2 bases, in that order; junction bases with no gene match: 5. Looked up from germline, CDR1 is KGHSH and CDR2 is LQKENI. The length of the CDR3 is 17 residues. This CDR3 is CASSPAGTSGRQETQYF. In DNA form, the CDR3 reads TGTGCCAGCTCACCCGCCGGGACTAGCGGGAGACAAGAGACCCAGTACTTC.

This clonotype was found many times. The gene calls are TRBV28 and TRBJ2-3; the D gene is possibly TRBD2 (6 bases). Trimming took 2 bases from V and 3 from J, leaving 12 bases between them. Germline-derived CDR1 and CDR2 are MDHEN and SYDVKM. This CDR3 is built from 15 residues. The CDR3 here is CASSLTSGRTDTQYF. In DNA, the CDR3 is TGTGCCAGCAGTTTAACGTCCGGGAGAACAGATACGCAGTATTTT.

This clonotype has at least ten counts. The chain links TRBV20-1 to TRBJ2-1; TRBD2 matches at 9 bases. V lost 5 bases, J lost 1 base, and 9 bases stayed unmatched. The CDR3 consists of 16 residues. Germline V gene lookup returns CDR1 DFQATT and CDR2 SNEGSKA (reference sequence). CDR3 region: CSAPVAGGLSYNEQFF. CDR3 nucleotide sequence: TGCAGTGCTCCCGTTGCGGGAGGGCTTTCCTACAATGAGCAGTTCTTC.

This clonotype was counted between two and nine times. This rearrangement joins TRBV28 to TRBJ2-7; perhaps TRBD2 as D (5 bases). Germline values: CDR1 MDHEN, CDR2 SYDVKM. Deletions cut 11 bases from V and 1 base from J, with 18 bases between. This CDR3 region has 14 residues. The CDR3 sequence is CAAQQSGISYEQYF. Here the CDR3 DNA reads TGTGCCGCCCAGCAGTCCGGGATTTCCTACGAGCAGTACTTC.

This clonotype was recorded a few times. The V call is TRBV6-2 or TRBV6-3, the J call TRBJ2-7; unclear D gene. Trimming took 4 bases from V and 0 from J, leaving 10 bases between them. Germline V gene lookup returns CDR1 MNHEY and CDR2 SVGEGT. CDR3 length: 14 amino acids. CDR3 sequence reads: CASSLDWTSYEQYF. CDR3 DNA: TGTGCCAGCAGTTTAGACTGGACCTCCTACGAGCAGTACTTC.

This rearrangement joins TRBV5-6 to TRBJ2-1; 8 nucleotides align to TRBD2. This CDR3 region has 18 residues. V lost 0 bases to trimming and J lost 4 bases; unmatched junction nucleotides: 12. Germline assignment: CDR1 SGHDT and CDR2 YYEEEE. CDR3 region: CASSLVGLSGRRYNEQFF. The CDR3 bases are TGTGCCAGCAGCTTGGTAGGGCTGAGCGGGAGAAGATACAATGAGCAGTTCTTC.

This clonotype was seen at least ten times. CDR3 sequence reads: CASQDRRGDEAFF. DNA for the CDR3: TGTGCCAGTCAGGACCGCCGGGGGGATGAAGCTTTCTTT. The genes are TRBV19 and TRBJ1-1, with D tentatively TRBD1 (5 bases). The length of the CDR3 is 13 residues. From germline, CDR1 is LNHDA and CDR2 SQIVND (reference sequence). V shed 8 bases and J shed 7 bases, with 17 bases lying between them.

This clonotype was seen more than once but under ten times. CDR3 in amino acids: CASSPQGDNSPLHF. The CDR3 DNA reads as TGTGCCAGCTCACCACAGGGGGATAATTCACCCCTCCACTTT. The genes are TRBV18 and TRBJ1-6; TRBD1 might be the D (6 bases). The CDR3 covers 14 residues. Trimming pared 1 base from V and 5 bases from J, leaving 6 bases between. The V gene's germline CDR1 is KGHSH and CDR2 LQKENI.

This clonotype was counted many times. The chain has TRBV7-9 and TRBJ2-7, with 7 bases identical to TRBD2. J was trimmed by 2 bases and V by 3 bases; bases with no gene match: 7. CDR3 length: 15 residues. CDR1 SEHNR and CDR2 FQNEAQ come from the germline V gene (reference sequence). This CDR3 is CASSFAASGAYEQYF. As DNA, the CDR3 is TGTGCCAGCAGCTTTGCCGCTAGCGGTGCCTACGAGCAGTACTTC.

This clonotype was found a few times. The chain uses TRBV5-1 and TRBJ1-5, with D possibly TRBD1 on 6 matching bases. This CDR3 has 15 amino acids. Germline-derived CDR1 and CDR2 are SGHRS and YFSETQ. V shed 4 bases and J shed 3 bases, with 14 bases lying between them. This chain's CDR3 is CASSMGGLVNQPQHF. Written as DNA, the CDR3 is TGCGCCAGCAGCATGGGGGGCTTAGTCAATCAGCCCCAGCATTTT.

This clonotype was seen a few times. Germline is not matched at one junction end, which may reflect a read error. The rearrangement uses TRBV29-1 and TRBJ1-1; perhaps TRBD1 as D (6 bases). CDR3 length: 13 amino acids. The germline gives CDR1 SQVTM, CDR2 ANQGSEA. This CDR3 is CSVGLQGYTEASF. The CDR3 region has the DNA TGCAGCGTGGGCCTCCAGGGGTACACTGAAGCTTCCTTT.

This chain joins TRBV24-1 and TRBJ2-5; D ambiguous. V was trimmed by 2 bases and J by 1 base, leaving 10 bases between them. This CDR3 contains 15 residues. The germline V gene encodes CDR1 KGHDR and CDR2 SFDVKD. Written as DNA, the CDR3 is TGTGCCACCAGTGATTCAAAGTCAGTCCAAGAGACCCAGTACTTC. It codes for CATSDSKSVQETQYF.